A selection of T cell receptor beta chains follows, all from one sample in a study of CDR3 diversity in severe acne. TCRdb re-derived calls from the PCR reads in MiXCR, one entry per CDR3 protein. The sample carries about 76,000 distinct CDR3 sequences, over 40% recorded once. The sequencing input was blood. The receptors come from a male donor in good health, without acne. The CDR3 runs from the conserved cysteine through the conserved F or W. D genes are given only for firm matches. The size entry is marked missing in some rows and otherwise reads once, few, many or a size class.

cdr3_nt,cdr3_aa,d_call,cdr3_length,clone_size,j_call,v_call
TGTGCCAGCAGTTACTCGGACAGCGAACCCTACGAGCAGTACTTC,CASSYSDSEPYEQYF,NA,15,few,TRBJ2-7,TRBV6-5
TGCAGTGCTCTTGTAGCGGGGGGGCCCGGGGATACGCAGTATTTT,CSALVAGGPGDTQYF,TRBD2,15,NA,TRBJ2-3,TRBV20-1
TGCGCCAGCAGTGAGTGGACAGGGACGAACTATGGCTACACCTTC,CASSEWTGTNYGYTF,TRBD1,15,NA,TRBJ1-2,TRBV10-2
TGTGCCAGCAGTCCCGGGACAGGGGGATCACCCCTCCACTTT,CASSPGTGGSPLHF,TRBD1,14,few,TRBJ1-6,TRBV12-3/TRBV12-4
TGTGCCAGCAGTGTACCAAGAACCAGCGGGGAGCTGTTTTTT,CASSVPRTSGELFF,NA,14,NA,TRBJ2-2,TRBV2
TGTGCCATCAGTGAGTCGGCAGGGGAAGTGGGGGAGCAGTACTTC,CAISESAGEVGEQYF,NA,15,once,TRBJ2-7,TRBV10-3
TGTGCCAGCAGCGCATGGTCCACTGAAGCTTTCTTT,CASSAWSTEAFF,NA,12,many,TRBJ1-1,TRBV7-9
TGTGCCAGCAGCGACCAGGGTTACGGGAGCAATCAGCCCCAGCATTTT,CASSDQGYGSNQPQHF,NA,16,many,TRBJ1-5,TRBV7-9
TGTGCCAGCAGCTCCTCGACTGGTTCCTACGAGCAGTACTTC,CASSSSTGSYEQYF,NA,14,NA,TRBJ2-7,TRBV7-9
TGCAGTGCCCCCCTGGGACAGGGCCCCTACAATGAGCAGTATTTT,CSAPLGQGPYNEQYF,TRBD1,15,NA,TRBJ2-3,TRBV20-1
TGTGCCAGTAGTATCACAGGATTCAACACTGAAGCTTTCTTT,CASSITGFNTEAFF,NA,14,NA,TRBJ1-1,TRBV19
TGCGCCAGCAGCCATTATAGGGAAAGCAATCAGCCCCAGCATTTT,CASSHYRESNQPQHF,NA,15,NA,TRBJ1-5,TRBV7-3
TGTGCCACCAGTGACCTACAAGAGACCCAGCATTTT,CATSDLQETQHF,NA,12,once,TRBJ1-5,TRBV24-1
TGTGCCGAAGGTGATGGACAGGGGTACCACGAGCAGTACTTC,CAEGDGQGYHEQYF,TRBD1,14,NA,TRBJ2-7,TRBV2
TGCAGTGCTTGGGCGACTAGCGGGGGATCCTACGAGCAGTACTTC,CSAWATSGGSYEQYF,TRBD2,15,NA,TRBJ2-7,TRBV20-1
TGTGCCAGCAGTCGCGACAGGACCTATGGCTACACCTTC,CASSRDRTYGYTF,NA,13,NA,TRBJ1-2,TRBV12-3/TRBV12-4
TGTGCCAGCAGCGTAGGCGGGAGGCTACACAATGAGCAGTTCTTC,CASSVGGRLHNEQFF,TRBD2,15,NA,TRBJ2-1,TRBV9
TGTGCCAGCAGGAAGGAATATAGCAATCAGCCCCAGTACTTC,CASRKEYSNQPQYF,NA,14,NA,TRBJ2-5,TRBV6-5
TGTGCCAGCAGCGACGCCTCACAAGCAAACTATGGCTACACCTTC,CASSDASQANYGYTF,NA,15,NA,TRBJ1-2,TRBV7-9
TGTGCCAGCAGTGAAAGAGCGATTACCTACGAGCAGTACTTC,CASSERAITYEQYF,NA,14,NA,TRBJ2-7,TRBV6-1
TGTGCCATCAGCGAGAGCCTAAACGGCAGGACTGAAGCTTTCTTT,CAISESLNGRTEAFF,NA,15,few,TRBJ1-1,TRBV10-3
TGTGCCAGCAGTTACTCGGGACTAGCGGCTGCCTACGAGCAGTACTTC,CASSYSGLAAAYEQYF,TRBD2,16,NA,TRBJ2-7,TRBV6-5
TGTGCCAGCGGTGACAGGGTTGGAAATTCACCCCTCCACTTT,CASGDRVGNSPLHF,TRBD1,14,many,TRBJ1-6,TRBV9
TGTGCCAGCAGAGACGACGGGAGTCAGCCCCAGCATTTT,CASRDDGSQPQHF,NA,13,NA,TRBJ1-5,TRBV2
TGTGCCAGCGCCCCATCCGTCCAAGAGACCCAGTACTTC,CASAPSVQETQYF,NA,13,many,TRBJ2-5,TRBV18
TGTGCCAGCAGCCCATCACTAGCGAGCACCTACGAGCAGTACTTC,CASSPSLASTYEQYF,TRBD2,15,few,TRBJ2-7,TRBV13
TGTGCCAGTACTCGGCCCCCCAATGGCTACACCTTC,CASTRPPNGYTF,NA,12,NA,TRBJ1-2,TRBV19
TGTGCCAGTAGTCCCTGGGCTACAGGGGGACAGCCGAACACTGAAGCTTTCTTT,CASSPWATGGQPNTEAFF,TRBD1,18,NA,TRBJ1-1,TRBV19
TGTGCCATCAGAGCAGGGGCTTGGTCCGTGGACGAGCAGTACTTC,CAIRAGAWSVDEQYF,NA,15,many,TRBJ2-7,TRBV10-3
TGTGCCACCAGTGATAGCGGGAGAAGGTCCTACGAGCAGTACTTC,CATSDSGRRSYEQYF,TRBD2,15,medium-sized,TRBJ2-7,TRBV24-1
TGCGCCAGCAGCCCTAGACAGCGACTCCACTTT,CASSPRQRLHF,NA,11,many,TRBJ1-6,TRBV5-1
TGTGCCAGCAGCCCCCGACTAGCGGGGGGCCCTTTCACAGATACGCAGTATTTT,CASSPRLAGGPFTDTQYF,TRBD2,18,many,TRBJ2-3,TRBV3-1
TGTGCCAGCATCCGGCAGGGGGTCTATGGCTACACCTTC,CASIRQGVYGYTF,TRBD1,13,NA,TRBJ1-2,TRBV25-1
TGTGCCAGCAGCCAAGCGGCGGCGAATTCACCCCTCCACTTT,CASSQAAANSPLHF,NA,14,NA,TRBJ1-6,TRBV3-1
TGTGCCAGCAGCCGAGAAGCGGGGGAGATTTACGAGCAGTACTTC,CASSREAGEIYEQYF,TRBD2,15,NA,TRBJ2-7,TRBV14
TGTGCCAGTAGTGGGCAGGGGTTCTACTATGGCTACACCTTC,CASSGQGFYYGYTF,NA,14,NA,TRBJ1-2,TRBV19
TGTGCCAGCAGCGTCAGGAACACTGAAGCTTTCTTT,CASSVRNTEAFF,NA,12,many,TRBJ1-1,TRBV5-8
TGTGCCAGTAGTATTTTTGGGTACAGGAGTAACACCGGGGAGCTGTTTTTT,CASSIFGYRSNTGELFF,NA,17,many,TRBJ2-2,TRBV19
TGTGCCAGCAGTCCGGAAAGGGGTTCCTACGAGCAGTACTTC,CASSPERGSYEQYF,NA,14,few,TRBJ2-7,TRBV12-3/TRBV12-4
TGCAGTGCTAGAGATCAAAGCGGGAGGGCCACCTACGAGCAGTACTTC,CSARDQSGRATYEQYF,TRBD2,16,NA,TRBJ2-7,TRBV20-1
TGTGCCAGCAGTTACTCTCATTCACGACTAGCGGGGGGAGCCTACGAGCAGTACTTC,CASSYSHSRLAGGAYEQYF,TRBD2,19,many,TRBJ2-7,TRBV6-2/TRBV6-3
TGCAGTGCTAGCTCCGGGACAGGGAAGAAGAGTGGCTACACCTTC,CSASSGTGKKSGYTF,TRBD1,15,NA,TRBJ1-2,TRBV20-1
TGTGCCAGCATCAACAGGGCGGCTCAGCCCCAGCATTTT,CASINRAAQPQHF,NA,13,NA,TRBJ1-5,TRBV7-3
TGCGCCAGCAGACAACGGACTAGCGGGGGAACAGATACGCAGTATTTT,CASRQRTSGGTDTQYF,TRBD2,16,NA,TRBJ2-3,TRBV10-2
TGTGCCAGTAACGACAGGGGACCCTGCTATAGCAATCAGCCCCAGCATTTT,CASNDRGPCYSNQPQHF,TRBD1,17,many,TRBJ1-5,TRBV19
TGTGCCAGCAGCCCCCGGACTAGCGGGGGGGAGACCCAGTACTTC,CASSPRTSGGETQYF,TRBD2,15,few,TRBJ2-5,TRBV7-6
TGCAGTGCGGCAGCGGGAGTGATAGAGACCCAGTACTTC,CSAAAGVIETQYF,TRBD2,13,NA,TRBJ2-5,TRBV20-1
TGTGCCAGCAGCGGGACTAGGAACACCGGGGAGCTGTTTTTT,CASSGTRNTGELFF,TRBD2,14,few,TRBJ2-2,TRBV5-6
TGTGCCACCAGTGCAGCCGGGACAGGGGGCTACGAGCAGTACTTC,CATSAAGTGGYEQYF,TRBD1,15,NA,TRBJ2-7,TRBV24-1
TGCAGCGTTGAATTAGCGGGAGGCACAGATACGCAGTATTTT,CSVELAGGTDTQYF,TRBD2,14,few,TRBJ2-3,TRBV29-1
TGTGCCAGCAGTAAATACACGGGCGGTAACACTGAAGCTTTCTTT,CASSKYTGGNTEAFF,NA,15,many,TRBJ1-1,TRBV6-1
TGTGCCAGCAGCTTGGCTGCGGGCTCGGAGACCCAGTACTTC,CASSLAAGSETQYF,NA,14,many,TRBJ2-5,TRBV5-8
TGCGCCAGCAGCTTGGGCCAGTGGGGCACTGAAGCTTTCTTT,CASSLGQWGTEAFF,NA,14,many,TRBJ1-1,TRBV5-1
TGCGCCAGCACCGACCCGGAGGGGTACGAGCAGTACTTC,CASTDPEGYEQYF,NA,13,NA,TRBJ2-7,TRBV10-1
TGTGCCAGTAGTATAGCTCGATCCTACGAGCAGTACTTC,CASSIARSYEQYF,NA,13,many,TRBJ2-7,TRBV19
TGTGCCATCAGTCTACAGGGCTCCTACGAGCAGTACTTC,CAISLQGSYEQYF,NA,13,NA,TRBJ2-7,TRBV10-3
TGTGCCAGCAGTGGGGGGACGGAATTCCAGCCCCAGCATTTT,CASSGGTEFQPQHF,NA,14,NA,TRBJ1-5,TRBV2
TGTGCCAGCAGCTCTGGAGGGCTAGCGGGAGCGGGGGAGACCCAGTACTTC,CASSSGGLAGAGETQYF,TRBD2,17,few,TRBJ2-5,TRBV5-5
TGTGCCAGCAGCTTGAAAGGACAGGGGGGCGAGCAGTACTTC,CASSLKGQGGEQYF,TRBD1,14,NA,TRBJ2-7,TRBV5-6
TGTGCCAGCAGGACTAGCGGGGGCACAGATACGCAGTATTTT,CASRTSGGTDTQYF,TRBD2,14,many,TRBJ2-3,TRBV6-4